The 27 T cell receptor beta chains in this list originate from one sample, sequenced in a study of blood T cells in healthy people across ages. Using a J-beta primer mix together with a sample-barcoded 5' primer, a second PCR was run for about 6 to 12 cycles. Via MiXCR, TCRdb re-called the 5' RACE reads, giving one row per CDR3 protein. The sample has some 640,000 distinct CDR3 sequences, roughly 50% seen once; the top ten hold roughly 34%. Specimen: blood. These receptors all stem from a woman aged 55 to 70 in good health.

In its sample, this clonotype was seen a few times. This rearrangement joins TRBV5-5 to TRBJ2-5, with D perhaps matching TRBD2 (6 bases). Germline loops: CDR1 SGHKS, CDR2 YYEKEE (reference sequence). CDR3 size: 16 residues. The germline V and J ends were trimmed by 1 base and 5 bases, with 18 bases remaining between them. The CDR3 DNA sequence: TGTGCCAGCAGCTTGTTAAGACAGCGGGTCCCGGAGACCCAGTACTTC. Protein sequence: CASSLLRQRVPETQYF.

A few counts support this clonotype. The chain combines TRBV4-2 with TRBJ2-7, with TRBD1 matching 12 bases. Losses at the gene ends were 5 bases for V and 4 bases for J; bases not matched to a gene: 6. The germline V gene has CDR1 LGHNA and CDR2 YNFKEQ. The CDR3 covers 15 residues. The CDR3 spells CASSAPGQGAYEQYF. CDR3 nucleotides: TGTGCCAGCAGCGCGCCGGGACAGGGGGCGTACGAGCAGTACTTC.

This clonotype was seen a handful of times. This chain links TRBV5-1 with TRBJ2-2, with a tentative D call TRBD2 (5 bases). CDR1 SGHRS and CDR2 YFSETQ come from the germline V gene. Deletions cut 4 bases from V and 0 bases from J, with 16 bases between. This CDR3 contains 17 residues. The CDR3 DNA follows: TGCGCCAGCAGCCCGGCGGGCACCGTCTCGAACACCGGGGAGCTGTTTTTT. This codes for CASSPAGTVSNTGELFF.

This clonotype was seen more than once but under ten times. The chain couples TRBV25-1 to TRBJ2-7, with 8 bases fitting TRBD2. The CDR3 extends over 15 amino acids. V trimming: 2 bases; J trimming: 2 bases; junction bases outside the gene matches: 5. The germline CDR1 and CDR2 sequences are MGHDK and SYGVNS. CDR3 sequence: CASSEVAGGPYEQYF. In DNA, the CDR3 is TGTGCCAGCAGTGAAGTGGCGGGAGGTCCCTACGAGCAGTACTTC.

On this clonotype itself: This sequence may be a read error, since a much larger clone differs from it by one base. This chain joins TRBV18 and TRBJ2-1, with no clear D. CDR1 is KGHSH and CDR2 is LQKENI in the germline V gene. This CDR3 comprises 15 residues. The germline V and J ends were trimmed by 4 bases and 5 bases, with 15 bases remaining between them. DNA of the CDR3: TGTGCCAGCTCACAAAGGCCCATCGGTAACAATGAGCAGTTCTTC. Its translation is CASSQRPIGNNEQFF.

The rearrangement uses TRBV9 and TRBJ2-1; D is ambiguous. Germline V lookup: CDR1 SGDLS, CDR2 YYNGEE. Trimming cost V 3 bases and J 7 bases, with 8 bases left between them. The CDR3 runs to 12 residues. CDR3 in DNA: TGTGCCAGCAGCGCTCATAAGAATGAGCAGTTCTTC. The encoded protein is CASSAHKNEQFF. Combining the CDR3 with reference TRBV9 and TRBJ2-1 gives the whole variable domain DSGVTQTPKHLITATGQRVTLRCSPRSGDLSVYWYQQSLDQGLQFLIQYYNGEERAKGNILERFSAQQFPDLHSELNLSSLELGDSALYFCASSAHKNEQFFGPGTRLTVL.

This chain joins TRBV5-5 and TRBJ2-7, with D tentatively TRBD1 (6 bases). Germline assignment: CDR1 SGHKS and CDR2 YYEKEE (reference sequence). Trimming took 1 base from V and 1 from J, leaving 15 bases between them. This CDR3 spans 16 amino acids. The chain's CDR3 is CASSLRLSGVSYEQYF. Here the CDR3 DNA reads TGTGCCAGCAGCTTGAGACTGTCAGGGGTTTCCTACGAGCAGTACTTC. Supplemented by reference TRBV5-5 and TRBJ2-7, the full variable domain reads DAGVTQSPTHLIKTRGQQVTLRCSPISGHKSVSWYQQVLGQGPQFIFQYYEKEERGRGNFPDRFSARQFPNYSSELNVNALLLGDSALYLCASSLRLSGVSYEQYFGPGTRLTVT.

This chain connects TRBV9 to TRBJ2-3, with 7 bases aligning to TRBD2. The CDR3 has 16 amino acids. Germline values: CDR1 SGDLS, CDR2 YYNGEE. The V segment lost 4 bases and the J segment 5 bases; nucleotides outside the gene matches: 13. The chain's CDR3 is CASSPSPGGSVDTQYF. In nucleotides, the CDR3 is TGTGCCAGCAGCCCCAGTCCAGGCGGGAGTGTAGATACGCAGTATTTT. The full variable domain, completed using reference TRBV9 and TRBJ2-3, is DSGVTQTPKHLITATGQRVTLRCSPRSGDLSVYWYQQSLDQGLQFLIQYYNGEERAKGNILERFSAQQFPDLHSELNLSSLELGDSALYFCASSPSPGGSVDTQYFGPGTRLTVL.

This clonotype was counted only a few times. This rearrangement joins TRBV6-6 to TRBJ2-3, with TRBD2 matching 7 bases. V gave up 6 bases and J gave up 2 bases; unmatched junction bases: 5. The CDR3 has 14 residues. Germline V gene sequence: CDR1 MNHNY, CDR2 SVGAGI (reference sequence). Here the CDR3 DNA reads TGTGCCAGCAGACTAGCGATAACCACAGATACGCAGTATTTT. Translation gives CASRLAITTDTQYF.

The chain has TRBV2 and TRBJ2-1; D is ambiguous. There are 15 residues in the CDR3. V gave up 6 bases and J gave up 0 bases, with 12 bases separating them. Germline CDR1 is SNHLY and CDR2 is FYNNEI. In DNA, the CDR3 is TGTGCCAGCAGGCCTTCATTAGCCTCCTACAATGAGCAGTTCTTC. This translates into CASRPSLASYNEQFF.

The rearrangement links TRBV5-1 to TRBJ2-7, with TRBD2 identical over 11 bases. The V gene's germline CDR1 is SGHRS and CDR2 YFSETQ. The V segment lost 2 bases and the J segment 5 bases; nucleotides outside the gene matches: 3. The CDR3 runs to 14 residues. The DNA for the CDR3 is TGCGCCAGCAGCTTCCCGGGACTAGCGGACGAGCAGTACTTC. This codes for CASSFPGLADEQYF.

This clonotype has a handful of counts. The J gene is TRBJ2-3, the V gene TRBV20-1; no clear D. With 6 bases removed from V and 6 bases from J, the gap between germline ends came to 16 bases. CDR3 length equals 13 residues. CDR1 DFQATT and CDR2 SNEGSKA come from the germline V gene (reference sequence). This chain's CDR3 is CSALPPPGDTQYF. The CDR3 DNA reads TGCAGTGCCCTCCCACCCCCTGGGGATACGCAGTATTTT.

About this clonotype itself: This sequence is one base from a far larger clone and is likely a read error. The chain links TRBV7-9 to TRBJ2-5; D is uncertain. CDR3 length equals 11 residues. Germline assignment: CDR1 SEHNR and CDR2 FQNEAQ (reference sequence). As DNA, the CDR3 is TGTTCCAGCAGCTACCAAGAGACCCAGTACTTC. It codes for CSSSYQETQYF.

As regards this clonotype: One junction end disagrees with the germline gene, perhaps due to a read error. The chain carries TRBV7-2 and TRBJ2-5; TRBD1 matches at 12 bases. The CDR3 has 16 amino acids. Germline V gene data show CDR1 as SGHTA and CDR2 as FQGNSA. The CDR3 DNA is TGTGCCAGCAGCATAGCCGGGACAGGGGGCTGGGAGACCCAGTACTTC. It yields the protein CASSIAGTGGWETQYF.

This clonotype was counted between two and nine times. This rearrangement joins TRBV30 to TRBJ1-6, with D maybe TRBD1 (5 bases). There are 14 residues in the CDR3. Trimming took off 3 bases at V and 14 bases at J, with 20 bases between the two ends. CDR1 GTSNPN and CDR2 SVGIG come from the germline V gene (reference sequence). The CDR3 coding sequence is TGTGCCTGGAGCACCGGGACGTCTACTCTGGCCCTCCACTTT. This encodes CAWSTGTSTLALHF.

Comments on this clonotype: This could be a read error, since a much larger clone is one nucleotide away. In DNA, the CDR3 is TGTGCCAGCGGTTTCCAGGGCTACGAGCAGTACTTC. The encoded protein is CASGFQGYEQYF. This chain uses TRBV2 with TRBJ2-7, with D possibly TRBD1 on 5 matching bases. The V gene's germline CDR1 is SNHLY and CDR2 FYNNEI. Trimming left V 8 bases short and J 3 bases short, with 11 bases between. This CDR3 has 12 residues.

This clonotype showed up just a few times. J is TRBJ1-2 and V is TRBV4-3, with D perhaps matching TRBD1 (6 bases). The V gene lost 4 bases and the J gene lost 4 bases, with 13 bases spanning the gap. The CDR3 sequence is 14 residues long. Germline values: CDR1 LGHNA, CDR2 YSLEER. As DNA, the CDR3 is TGCGCCAGCAGCCGGAACAGGGACTTCTATGGCTACACCTTC. It translates to CASSRNRDFYGYTF.

The V call is TRBV12-3 or TRBV12-4, the J call TRBJ2-4, with D tentatively TRBD2 (5 bases). V was pared by 7 bases and J by 13 bases, with 14 bases between. The CDR3 is 11 amino acids. For the CDR3, the DNA is TGTGCCAGCACCGGGATCCGGGGACAGTACTTC. Translating gives CASTGIRGQYF.

This clonotype came up once. The chain couples TRBV7-9 to TRBJ2-7, with D possibly being TRBD2 (6 bases). CDR3 size: 16 residues. V gave up 4 bases and J gave up 7 bases, with 23 bases separating them. Germline V CDR1 and CDR2: SEHNR, FQNEAQ (reference sequence). CDR3 residues: CASSSSLRGSYNEQYF. CDR3 DNA: TGTGCCAGCAGCTCGTCTCTCCGGGGGTCCTACAATGAGCAGTACTTC. The whole variable domain, filled in from reference TRBV7-9 and TRBJ2-7, reads DTGVSQNPRHKITKRGQNVTFRCDPISEHNRLYWYRQTLGQGPEFLTYFQNEAQLEKSRLLSDRFSAERPKGSFSTLEIQRTEQGDSAMYLCASSSSLRGSYNEQYFGPGTRLTVT.

This clonotype was seen a handful of times. V usage is TRBV3-1 and J usage is TRBJ1-2; 8 bases map to TRBD1. V lost 5 bases, J lost 4 bases, and 6 bases stayed unmatched. In germline, CDR1 is LGHDT, CDR2 YNNKEL (reference sequence). The CDR3 contains 14 residues. The CDR3 sequence: CASSSDRGAYGYTF. The CDR3, as DNA: TGTGCCAGCAGCTCCGACAGGGGTGCCTATGGCTACACCTTC.

The rearrangement links TRBV9 to TRBJ2-3, with TRBD2 identical over 11 bases. The CDR3 length is 16 residues. The V and J ends lost 0 bases and 4 bases, in that order; junction bases with no gene match: 4. The V gene's germline CDR1 is SGDLS and CDR2 YYNGEE. This CDR3 reads CASSVGLAGGPDTQYF. CDR3 nucleotides: TGTGCCAGCAGCGTAGGGCTAGCGGGAGGTCCAGATACGCAGTATTTT. Variable domain in full (rest from reference TRBV9 and TRBJ2-3): DSGVTQTPKHLITATGQRVTLRCSPRSGDLSVYWYQQSLDQGLQFLIQYYNGEERAKGNILERFSAQQFPDLHSELNLSSLELGDSALYFCASSVGLAGGPDTQYFGPGTRLTVL.

V gene TRBV29-1 combines with J gene TRBJ2-5; D gene ambiguous. The CDR3 runs to 12 residues. Between the trimmed V and J ends, which lost 4 bases and 2 bases, there was a span of 8 bases. The V gene's germline CDR1 is SQVTM and CDR2 ANQGSEA. The chain's CDR3 is CSVGHQQETQYF. CDR3 nucleotide sequence: TGCAGCGTTGGGCACCAACAAGAGACCCAGTACTTC. The entire variable domain, with the rest obtained from reference TRBV29-1 and TRBJ2-5, is as follows: SAVISQKPSRDICQRGTSLTIQCQVDSQVTMMFWYRQQPGQSLTLIATANQGSEATYESGFVIDKFPISRPNLTFSTLTVSNMSPEDSSIYLCSVGHQQETQYFGPGTRLLVL.

This clonotype has just a few counts. The chain recombines TRBV20-1 with TRBJ1-1; 7 bases line up with TRBD1. The germline gives CDR1 DFQATT, CDR2 SNEGSKA (reference sequence). The CDR3 contains 15 residues. J lost 1 base, V lost 7 bases, and 12 bases had no gene match. The DNA of the CDR3 is TGCAGTGGGGCGGGGGCAGGGGGGTGGAACACTGAAGCTTTCTTT. Translated: CSGAGAGGWNTEAFF.

The rearrangement uses TRBV6-1 and TRBJ2-7, with 7 bases fitting TRBD2. V was clipped by 4 bases and J by 3 bases; unmatched bases: 3. Germline-derived CDR1 and CDR2 are MNHNS and SASEGT. The CDR3 is made up of 13 amino acids. In DNA form, the CDR3 reads TGTGCCAGCAGTGTTCAGCGGGACTACGAGCAGTACTTC. This translates into CASSVQRDYEQYF.

Concerning this clonotype itself: Mismatch with germline at one junction end may stem from a read error. V and J are TRBV7-2 and TRBJ1-1; 8 nucleotides align to TRBD1. Germline V gives CDR1 SGHTA, CDR2 FQGNSA. CDR3 length: 16 amino acids. CDR3 sequence: CASSSQGAIGGTEAFF. CDR3 bases: TGTGCCAGCAGCTCGCAGGGGGCGATCGGGGGAACTGAGGCTTTCTTT.

In the case of this clonotype: Compared with germline, one end of the junction differs, possibly owing to a read error. This chain uses TRBV7-7 with TRBJ2-3; perhaps TRBD1 as D (6 bases). CDR1 and CDR2 from the germline V gene are SSHAT and FNYEAQ (reference sequence). CDR3 length: 15 residues. In nucleotides, the CDR3 is TGTGCCAGCAGCTTAGACGGGACAAACACAGATGCGCAGTATTTT. Its translation is CASSLDGTNTDAQYF.

The chain uses TRBV20-1 and TRBJ2-2; the match to TRBD1 covers 7 bases. The V gene's germline CDR1 is DFQATT and CDR2 SNEGSKA (reference sequence). The CDR3 runs 11 residues. The trim removed 6 bases at V and 9 bases at J, leaving 4 bases unmatched. The CDR3 sequence is CSAEGARELFF. The CDR3, as DNA: TGCAGTGCCGAGGGGGCCCGGGAGCTGTTTTTT.